Reported below is one T cell receptor (beta chain). This entry belongs to a study of cytotoxic CD8 clonotypes in ibrutinib-treated CLL. Study information: The cohort had some 10 relapsed/refractory and over 14 treatment-naive patients, 17 IGHV unmutated.

Produced via immunoSEQ multiplex PCR; TCRdb's table is partial and in-frame only. The top ten hold about 36% of the sample, which has 75,000 to 80,000 clones, over 80% seen once. The CDR3 has 13 residues. Germline trimming cut 3 bases from V and 3 bases from J; bases unmatched to any gene: 2. Germline V lookup: CDR1 GTSNPN, CDR2 SVGIG (reference sequence). Sequencing used PBMCs, obtained after 24 months of ibrutinib treatment. The TCR originated in a human donor with chronic lymphocytic leukemia. This chain connects TRBV30 to TRBJ2-3; TRBD1 agrees at 8 bases. CDR3 sequence (DNA): TGTGCCTGGAGCCAGGGGGCTACAGATACGCAGTATTTT. This encodes CAWSQGATDTQYF.